These T cell receptor beta chains were read from a single sample in a study of blood T cell repertoires in COVID-19. Assay used: immunoSEQ multiplex PCR; TCRdb lists only in-frame clones, some missing. The sample holds about 240,000 clones, approximately 87% seen once. Sequencing used peripheral blood. Every receptor here comes from a man aged 55 to 69 with acute or convalescent COVID-19. Both conserved end residues are part of each CDR3. A D gene is named only where the DNA matches it firmly. Size is stated for part of the rows, as once, few or many counts, or as a class when the clone is expanded.

V: TRBV7-2; size: -; D: -; J: TRBJ1-6; DNA: TGTGCCAGCAGCCCGACAGAATTAAATTCACCCCTCCACTTT; CDR3: CASSPTELNSPLHF
V: TRBV11-2; size: -; D: TRBD2; J: TRBJ2-6; DNA: TGTGCCAGCAGCTTAGCGGGAGGTGGGGCCAACGTCCTGACTTTC; CDR3: CASSLAGGGANVLTF
V: TRBV28; size: once; D: TRBD2; J: TRBJ2-7; DNA: TGTGCCAGCAGTCTCCTAGCGGGCAGCTCCTACGAGCAGTACTTC; CDR3: CASSLLAGSSYEQYF
V: TRBV4-1; size: -; D: TRBD2; J: TRBJ2-3; DNA: TGCGCCAGCAGCCAAGATGGGGGAGCGGGAGTATCCACAGATACGCAGTATTTT; CDR3: CASSQDGGAGVSTDTQYF
V: TRBV19; size: -; D: TRBD1; J: TRBJ2-1; DNA: TGTGCCAGTAACCATCAGACAGGGGGTGTAAATGAGCAGTTCTTC; CDR3: CASNHQTGGVNEQFF
V: TRBV28; size: -; D: TRBD2; J: TRBJ2-1; DNA: TGTGCCAGCAGTTTAAGGTGGGCTGCGGCTAGCGGGAGGAACAATGAGCAGTTCTTC; CDR3: CASSLRWAAASGRNNEQFF
V: TRBV29-1; size: -; D: TRBD1; J: TRBJ1-2; DNA: TGCAGCGTTGAAGAGGGAACAGGGGACTATGGCTACACCTTC; CDR3: CSVEEGTGDYGYTF
V: TRBV4-1; size: -; D: TRBD2; J: TRBJ2-4; DNA: TGCGCCAGCAGCCAAGGAGAGCGGGACCGCAAAAACATTCAGTACTTC; CDR3: CASSQGERDRKNIQYF
V: TRBV2; size: -; D: -; J: TRBJ2-7; DNA: TGTGCCAGCAGAAGGACAGAGACCTACGAGCAGTACTTC; CDR3: CASRRTETYEQYF
V: TRBV12-3/TRBV12-4; size: -; D: -; J: TRBJ2-5; DNA: TGTGCCAGCCGGGGGTTACAAGAGACCCAGTACTTC; CDR3: CASRGLQETQYF
V: TRBV11-2; size: -; D: -; J: TRBJ2-7; DNA: TGTGCCAGCAGCCAAGACGGGACACGGCCCTACGAGCAGTACTTC; CDR3: CASSQDGTRPYEQYF
V: TRBV19; size: -; D: -; J: TRBJ1-1; DNA: TGTGCCAGTAGTATGATGCAGGGATCCCCGCAAGCTTTCTTT; CDR3: CASSMMQGSPQAFF
V: TRBV7-3; size: -; D: TRBD1; J: TRBJ2-2; DNA: TGTGCCAGCAGCCCGGACAGGGGCGCGACCGGGGAGCTGTTTTTT; CDR3: CASSPDRGATGELFF
V: TRBV5-1; size: once; D: -; J: TRBJ2-1; DNA: TGCGCCAGCAGCTTTGGAGACTCCCGAGAACATGAGCAGTTCTTC; CDR3: CASSFGDSREHEQFF
V: TRBV21-1; size: -; D: -; J: TRBJ1-2; DNA: TGTGCCAGCAGCCTAGGTAAAGGGGATAATGGCTACACCTTC; CDR3: CASSLGKGDNGYTF
V: TRBV5-1; size: -; D: -; J: TRBJ1-1; DNA: TGCGCCAGCCTTGCGGGGGCGATTGGGGACACTGAAGCTTTCTTT; CDR3: CASLAGAIGDTEAFF
V: TRBV21-1; size: -; D: -; J: TRBJ1-5; DNA: TGTGCCAGCAGCAAACCCAAGCAGGGGGAAGGTCAGCCCCAGCATTTT; CDR3: CASSKPKQGEGQPQHF
V: TRBV11-3; size: -; D: TRBD2; J: TRBJ2-1; DNA: TGTGCCAGCAGCTTGCTAGCGGACCATGGCGGTGAGCAGTTCTTC; CDR3: CASSLLADHGGEQFF
V: TRBV24-1; size: -; D: -; J: TRBJ2-7; DNA: TGTGCCACCAGTGAACGGCGGGACGAGCAGTACTTC; CDR3: CATSERRDEQYF
V: TRBV5-1; size: -; D: TRBD1; J: TRBJ1-1; DNA: TGCGCCAGCAGAATCGGAGACAGGGAAAACACTGAAGCTTTCTTT; CDR3: CASRIGDRENTEAFF
V: TRBV28; size: -; D: -; J: TRBJ2-1; DNA: TGTGCCAGCAGTTTAGGGGCCGTCCGGGATGAGCAGTTCTTC; CDR3: CASSLGAVRDEQFF
V: TRBV5-1; size: -; D: TRBD1; J: TRBJ2-7; DNA: TGCGCCAGCAGCAGGACCGGGACAGTTCACGAGCAGTACTTC; CDR3: CASSRTGTVHEQYF
V: TRBV24-1; size: -; D: TRBD2; J: TRBJ2-3; DNA: TGTGCCACCAGTGATAAACTAGCGGAACTCACAGATACGCAGTATTTT; CDR3: CATSDKLAELTDTQYF
V: TRBV4-3; size: -; D: -; J: TRBJ1-1; DNA: TGCGCCAGCAGCCCACAGGGCCGAGGGGGTATGGGCACTGAAGCTTTCTTT; CDR3: CASSPQGRGGMGTEAFF
V: TRBV3-1/TRBV3-2; size: -; D: TRBD1; J: TRBJ2-7; DNA: TGTGCCAGCAGCCCGCTTAACAGGGGGCGAAACGAGCAGTACTTC; CDR3: CASSPLNRGRNEQYF
V: TRBV12-3/TRBV12-4; size: -; D: -; J: TRBJ2-5; DNA: TGTGCCAGCAGTTTTCCAGGGCTGGAGACCCAGTACTTC; CDR3: CASSFPGLETQYF
V: TRBV6-5; size: once; D: TRBD2; J: TRBJ2-1; DNA: TGTGCCAGCATCAGGACTAGCGGGAGTGACAATGAGCAGTTCTTC; CDR3: CASIRTSGSDNEQFF
V: TRBV27; size: -; D: TRBD1; J: TRBJ1-2; DNA: TGTGCCAGCGCGACAGGGAACTATGGCTACACCTTC; CDR3: CASATGNYGYTF